This T cell receptor beta chain was found in a study of T cells in pancreatic ductal adenocarcinoma. The trim removed 2 bases at V and 5 bases at J, leaving 11 bases unmatched. CDR1 is SQVTM and CDR2 is ANQGSEA in the germline V gene. This CDR3 is built from 16 residues. Measured with immunoSEQ multiplex PCR; TCRdb has only the in-frame clones, and not every one. The sample includes over 90,000 clones, about 96% of them seen just once. No neoadjuvant therapy was given to the selected pancreatic ductal adenocarcinoma patients before their surgery. General study findings and limits: Unique clonotypes were 7.5 to 10-fold more numerous in blood than in tumor. No significant tumor-blood clonality difference; means were about 0.1 and 0.065. Tumor-versus-blood clonality comparisons may be biased toward lower tumor diversity.

As for this clone: What it recognizes is unknown.

This chain uses TRBV29-1 with TRBJ1-2, with 10 bases aligning to TRBD1. Sequenced material: PBMCs. The TCR was taken from a human donor with pancreatic ductal adenocarcinoma. The CDR3 DNA reads TGCAGCGTTGAAATACCGGGACAGGGGATACGGTATGGCTACACCTTC. It encodes CSVEIPGQGIRYGYTF.